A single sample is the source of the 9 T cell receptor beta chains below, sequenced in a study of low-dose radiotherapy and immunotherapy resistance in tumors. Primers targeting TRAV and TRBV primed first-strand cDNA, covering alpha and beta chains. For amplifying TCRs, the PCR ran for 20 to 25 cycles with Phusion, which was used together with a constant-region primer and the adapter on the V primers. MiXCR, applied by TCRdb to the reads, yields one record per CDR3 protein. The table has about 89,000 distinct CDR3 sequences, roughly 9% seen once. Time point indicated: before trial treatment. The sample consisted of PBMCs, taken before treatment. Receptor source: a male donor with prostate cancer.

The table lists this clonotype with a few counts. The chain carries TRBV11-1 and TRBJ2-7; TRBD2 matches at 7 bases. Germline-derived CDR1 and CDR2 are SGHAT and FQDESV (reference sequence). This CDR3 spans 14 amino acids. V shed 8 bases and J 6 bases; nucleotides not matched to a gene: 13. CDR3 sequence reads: CASGTGGHQPEQYF. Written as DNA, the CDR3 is TGTGCCAGCGGGACGGGGGGTCATCAACCCGAGCAGTACTTC.

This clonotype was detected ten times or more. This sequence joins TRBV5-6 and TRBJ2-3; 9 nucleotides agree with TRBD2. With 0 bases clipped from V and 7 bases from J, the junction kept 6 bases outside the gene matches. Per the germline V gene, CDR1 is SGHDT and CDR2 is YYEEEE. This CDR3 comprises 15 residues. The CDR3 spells CASSLASGRMNTQYF. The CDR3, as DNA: TGTGCCAGCAGCTTGGCCAGCGGGAGGATGAATACGCAGTATTTT.

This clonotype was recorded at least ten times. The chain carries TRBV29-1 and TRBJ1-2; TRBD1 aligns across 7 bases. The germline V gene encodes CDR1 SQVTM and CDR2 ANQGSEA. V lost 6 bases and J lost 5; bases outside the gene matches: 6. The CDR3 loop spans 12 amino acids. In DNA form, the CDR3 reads TGCAGCGTCGTAGCAGGGGGGTATGGCTACACCTTC. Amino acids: CSVVAGGYGYTF.

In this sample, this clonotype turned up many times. The CDR3 region is CASSLGSGSANEQFF. The CDR3 nucleotides are TGTGCCAGCAGTTTAGGTAGCGGGAGCGCTAATGAGCAGTTCTTC. V is TRBV12-3 or TRBV12-4 and J is TRBJ2-1; 9 bases are a match to TRBD2. The CDR3 runs to 15 residues. The V and J ends lost 1 base and 7 bases, in that order; junction bases with no gene match: 5.

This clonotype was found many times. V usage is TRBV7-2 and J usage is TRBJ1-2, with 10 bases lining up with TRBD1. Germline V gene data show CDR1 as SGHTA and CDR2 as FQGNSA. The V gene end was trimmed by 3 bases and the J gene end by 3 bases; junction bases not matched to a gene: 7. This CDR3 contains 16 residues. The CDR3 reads CASSFIGQGGDYGYTF. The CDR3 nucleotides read TGTGCCAGCAGCTTCATAGGACAGGGGGGGGACTATGGCTACACCTTC.

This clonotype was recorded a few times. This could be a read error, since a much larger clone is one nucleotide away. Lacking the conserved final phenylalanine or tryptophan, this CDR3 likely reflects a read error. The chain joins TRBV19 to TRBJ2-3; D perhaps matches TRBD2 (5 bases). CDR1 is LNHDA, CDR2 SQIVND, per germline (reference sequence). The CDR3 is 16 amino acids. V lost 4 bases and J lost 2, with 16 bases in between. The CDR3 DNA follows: TGTGCCAGTAGTACCCAAGGGCGGGTAGCCACAGATACGCAGTATTGT. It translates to CASSTQGRVATDTQYC.

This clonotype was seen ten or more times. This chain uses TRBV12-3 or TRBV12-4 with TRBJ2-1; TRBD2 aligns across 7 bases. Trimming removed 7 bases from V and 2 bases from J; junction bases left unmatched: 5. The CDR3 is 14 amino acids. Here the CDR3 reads CASTLTSTYNEQFF. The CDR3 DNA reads TGTGCCAGCACCTTGACTAGCACCTACAATGAGCAGTTCTTC.

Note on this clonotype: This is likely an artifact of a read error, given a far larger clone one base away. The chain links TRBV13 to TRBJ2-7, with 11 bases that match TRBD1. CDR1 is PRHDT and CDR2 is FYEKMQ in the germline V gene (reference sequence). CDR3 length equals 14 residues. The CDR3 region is CASSAGQGVSERYF. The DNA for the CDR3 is TGTGCCAGCAGTGCGGGACAGGGGGTGAGCGAGCGGTACTTC.

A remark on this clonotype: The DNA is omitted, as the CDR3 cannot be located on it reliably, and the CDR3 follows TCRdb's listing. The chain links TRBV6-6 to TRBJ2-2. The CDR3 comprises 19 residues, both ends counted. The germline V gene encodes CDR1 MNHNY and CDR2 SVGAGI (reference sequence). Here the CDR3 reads CASSYGVGNLANTGELFFF.